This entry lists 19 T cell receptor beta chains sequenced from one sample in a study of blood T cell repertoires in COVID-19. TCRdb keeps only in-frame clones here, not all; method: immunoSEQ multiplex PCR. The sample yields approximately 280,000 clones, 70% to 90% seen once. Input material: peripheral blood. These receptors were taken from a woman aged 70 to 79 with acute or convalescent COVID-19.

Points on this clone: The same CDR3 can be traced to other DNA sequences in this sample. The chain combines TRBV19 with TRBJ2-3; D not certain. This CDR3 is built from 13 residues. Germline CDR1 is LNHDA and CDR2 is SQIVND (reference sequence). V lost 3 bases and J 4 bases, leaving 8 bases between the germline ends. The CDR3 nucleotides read TGTGCCAGTAGTATTGGTCGAGCAGATACGCAGTATTTT. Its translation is CASSIGRADTQYF.

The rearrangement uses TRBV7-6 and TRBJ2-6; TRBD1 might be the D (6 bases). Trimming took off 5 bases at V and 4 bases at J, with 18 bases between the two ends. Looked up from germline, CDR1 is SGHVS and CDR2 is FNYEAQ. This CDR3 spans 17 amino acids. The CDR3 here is CASSTGHGLSGANVLTF. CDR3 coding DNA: TGTGCCAGCAGCACGGGACATGGTCTCTCGGGGGCCAACGTCCTGACTTTC.

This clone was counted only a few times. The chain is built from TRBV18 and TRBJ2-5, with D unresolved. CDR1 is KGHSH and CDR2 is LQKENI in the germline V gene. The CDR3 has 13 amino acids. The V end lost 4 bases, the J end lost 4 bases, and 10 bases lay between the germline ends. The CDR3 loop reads CASSRVALETQYF. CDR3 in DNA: TGTGCCAGCTCACGGGTAGCCCTAGAGACCCAGTACTTC. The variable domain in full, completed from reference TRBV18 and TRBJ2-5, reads NAGVMQNPRHLVRRRGQEARLRCSPMKGHSHVYWYRQLPEEGLKFMVYLQKENIIDESGMPKERFSAEFPKEGPSILRIQQVVRGDSAAYFCASSRVALETQYFGPGTRLLVL.

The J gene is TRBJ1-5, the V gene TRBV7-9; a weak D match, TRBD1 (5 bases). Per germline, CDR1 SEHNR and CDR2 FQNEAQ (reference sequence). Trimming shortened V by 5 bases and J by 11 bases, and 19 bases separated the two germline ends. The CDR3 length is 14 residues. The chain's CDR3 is CASSPVAQDQAQHF. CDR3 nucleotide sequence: TGTGCCAGCAGCCCAGTAGCACAGGATCAAGCCCAGCATTTT.

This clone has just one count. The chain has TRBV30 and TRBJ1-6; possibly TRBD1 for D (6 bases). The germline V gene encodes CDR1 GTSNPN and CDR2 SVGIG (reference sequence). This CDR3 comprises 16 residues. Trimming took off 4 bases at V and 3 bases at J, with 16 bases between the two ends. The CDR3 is CAWNSRSRGYNSPLHF. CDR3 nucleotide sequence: TGTGCCTGGAATTCCCGAAGCAGGGGCTATAATTCACCCCTCCACTTT.

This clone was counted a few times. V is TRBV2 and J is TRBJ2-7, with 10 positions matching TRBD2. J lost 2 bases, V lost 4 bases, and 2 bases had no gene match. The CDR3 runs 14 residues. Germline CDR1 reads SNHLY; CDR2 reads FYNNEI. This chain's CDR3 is CASSASGGAYEQYF. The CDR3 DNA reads TGTGCCAGCAGTGCGAGCGGGGGGGCCTACGAGCAGTACTTC.

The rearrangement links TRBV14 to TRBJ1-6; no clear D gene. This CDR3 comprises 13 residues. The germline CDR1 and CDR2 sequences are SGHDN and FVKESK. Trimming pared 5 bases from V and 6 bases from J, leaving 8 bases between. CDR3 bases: TGTGCCAGCAGCGTCCAGATTAATTCACCCCTCCACTTT. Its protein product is CASSVQINSPLHF. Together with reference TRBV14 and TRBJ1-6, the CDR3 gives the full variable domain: EAGVTQFPSHSVIEKGQTVTLRCDPISGHDNLYWYRRVMGKEIKFLLHFVKESKQDESGMPNNRFLAERTGGTYSTLKVQPAELEDSGVYFCASSVQINSPLHFGNGTRLTVT.

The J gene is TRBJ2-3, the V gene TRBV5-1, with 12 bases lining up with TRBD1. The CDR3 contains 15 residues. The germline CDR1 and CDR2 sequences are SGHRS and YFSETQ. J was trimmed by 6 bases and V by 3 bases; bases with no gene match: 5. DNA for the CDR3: TGCGCCAGCAGCTGGGGACAGGGGGCATCCGATACGCAGTATTTT. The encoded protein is CASSWGQGASDTQYF.

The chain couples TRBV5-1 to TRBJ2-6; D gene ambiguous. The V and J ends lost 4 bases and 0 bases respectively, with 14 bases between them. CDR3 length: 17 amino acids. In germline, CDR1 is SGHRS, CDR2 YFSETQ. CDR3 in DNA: TGCGCCAGCAGCGTAAAAGCGAGGAGCTCTGGGGCCAACGTCCTGACTTTC. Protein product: CASSVKARSSGANVLTF. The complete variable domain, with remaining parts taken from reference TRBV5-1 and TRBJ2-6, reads KAGVTQTPRYLIKTRGQQVTLSCSPISGHRSVSWYQQTPGQGLQFLFEYFSETQRNKGNFPGRFSGRQFSNSRSEMNVSTLELGDSALYLCASSVKARSSGANVLTFGAGSRLTVL.

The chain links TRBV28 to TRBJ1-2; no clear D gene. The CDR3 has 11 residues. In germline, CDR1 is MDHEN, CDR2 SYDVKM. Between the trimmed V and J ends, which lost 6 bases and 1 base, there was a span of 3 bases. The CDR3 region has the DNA TGTGCCAGCAGCGTTAACTATGGCTACACCTTC. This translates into CASSVNYGYTF.

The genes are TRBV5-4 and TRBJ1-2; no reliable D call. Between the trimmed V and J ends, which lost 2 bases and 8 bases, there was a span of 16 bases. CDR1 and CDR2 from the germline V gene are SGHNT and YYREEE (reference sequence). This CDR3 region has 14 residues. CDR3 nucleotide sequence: TGTGCCAGCAGCTTAAACAGCGGGGTCGTCGGCTACACCTTC. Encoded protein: CASSLNSGVVGYTF.

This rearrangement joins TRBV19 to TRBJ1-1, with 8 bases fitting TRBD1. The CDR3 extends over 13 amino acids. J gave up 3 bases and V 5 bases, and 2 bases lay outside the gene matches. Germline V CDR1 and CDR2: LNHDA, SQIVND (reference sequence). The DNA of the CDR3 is TGTGCCAGTAGTCTGACAGGGGACACTGAAGCTTTCTTT. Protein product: CASSLTGDTEAFF.

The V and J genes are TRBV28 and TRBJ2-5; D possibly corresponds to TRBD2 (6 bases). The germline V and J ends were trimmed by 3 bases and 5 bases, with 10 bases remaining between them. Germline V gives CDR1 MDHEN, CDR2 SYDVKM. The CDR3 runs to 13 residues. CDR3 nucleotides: TGTGCCAGCAGTTTTCGTGGGGGGGAGACCCAGTACTTC. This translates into CASSFRGGETQYF.

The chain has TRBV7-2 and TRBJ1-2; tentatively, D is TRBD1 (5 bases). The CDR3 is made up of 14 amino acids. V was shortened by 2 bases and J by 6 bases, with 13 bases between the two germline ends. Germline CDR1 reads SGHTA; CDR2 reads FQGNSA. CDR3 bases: TGTGCCAGCAGCTTACGGGGGAAGTTCCATGGCTACACCTTC. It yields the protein CASSLRGKFHGYTF.

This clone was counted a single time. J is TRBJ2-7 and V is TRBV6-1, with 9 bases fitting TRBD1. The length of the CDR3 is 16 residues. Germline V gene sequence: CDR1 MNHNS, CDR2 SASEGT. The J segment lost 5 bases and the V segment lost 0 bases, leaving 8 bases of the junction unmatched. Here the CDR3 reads CASSEAPGQGRNEQYF. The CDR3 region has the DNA TGTGCCAGCAGTGAAGCACCGGGACAGGGCAGGAACGAGCAGTACTTC.

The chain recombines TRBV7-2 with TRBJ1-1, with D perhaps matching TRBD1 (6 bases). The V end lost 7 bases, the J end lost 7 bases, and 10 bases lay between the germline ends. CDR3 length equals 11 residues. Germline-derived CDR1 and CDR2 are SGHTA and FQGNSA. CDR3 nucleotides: TGTGCCAGCACCCTGACAGGTGAAGCTTTCTTT. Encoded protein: CASTLTGEAFF.

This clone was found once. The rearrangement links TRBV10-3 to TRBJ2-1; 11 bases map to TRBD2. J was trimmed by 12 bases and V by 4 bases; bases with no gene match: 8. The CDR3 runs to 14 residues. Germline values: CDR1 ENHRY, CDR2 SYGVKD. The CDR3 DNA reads TGTGCCATCAGTGGGGTAGCGGGGGGGCCCTCGCAGTTCTTC. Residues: CAISGVAGGPSQFF.

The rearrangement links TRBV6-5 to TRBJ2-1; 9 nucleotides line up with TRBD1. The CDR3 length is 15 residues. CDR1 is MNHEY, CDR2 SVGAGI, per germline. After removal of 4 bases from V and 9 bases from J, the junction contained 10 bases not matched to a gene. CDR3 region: CASSFFRTGDGEQFF. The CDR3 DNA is TGTGCCAGCAGTTTTTTCCGGACAGGGGACGGTGAGCAGTTCTTC.

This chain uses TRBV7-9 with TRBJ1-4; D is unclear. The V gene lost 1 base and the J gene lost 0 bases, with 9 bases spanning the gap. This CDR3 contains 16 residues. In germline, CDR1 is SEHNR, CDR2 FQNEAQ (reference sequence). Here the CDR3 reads CASSLDGGATNEKLFF. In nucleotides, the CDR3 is TGTGCCAGCAGCTTAGACGGAGGAGCAACTAATGAAAAACTGTTTTTT.